This T cell receptor beta chain was observed in a study of cytomegalovirus exposure and HLA in healthy donors. Study-wide findings and caveats: Cytomegalovirus-associated TCR beta chains were listed, numbering roughly 150. Later analysis found that TCR beta chains associated with HLA were more clonally expanded than other, equally common chains. Generally TCR sequences proved uncommon, though certain public TCRs appeared in numerous donors. A few chains tied to CMV proved CMV antigen-specific in vitro.

As regards this clone: The antigen is not known. The junction departs from germline at one end; a sequencing error may be responsible.

Both 60 Vbeta primers and 13 Jbeta primers went into the PCR. Clones were read by immunoSEQ multiplex PCR, and TCRdb kept only the in-frame ones, dropping some. The sample carries around 130,000 clones, over 60% recorded once. CDR1 is SEHNR, CDR2 FQNEAQ, per germline (reference sequence). The CDR3 consists of 16 residues. The genes are TRBV7-9 and TRBJ2-5; tentatively, D is TRBD2 (5 bases). The sample taken for sequencing was PBMCs. This clonotype was sampled from a man younger than 30 in good health and CMV-seropositive. CDR3 in DNA: TGTTCCAGCAGCTTAAGCAATCTAGCCCCGGGGGAGACCCAGTACTTC. It encodes CSSSLSNLAPGETQYF.